The 2 T cell receptor beta chains below come from one sample, sequenced in a study of regulatory T cells in long-lasting Graves disease. Documented time point: persistent/refractory GD, antithyroid drugs over 5 years with positive TRAb. From RNA extracted from PBMCs, the TCR library was made. Researchers made TCR beta libraries by using iRepertoire HTBI primers and running Arm-PCR on CDR3 regions. MiXCR, run by TCRdb on the multiplex PCR reads, gives a single entry per CDR3 protein. The top ten clones hold about 29% of a sample with roughly 360,000 distinct CDR3 sequences, approximately 25% of them seen once. Material: peripheral blood mononuclear cells (PBMCs), obtained when the disease was refractory, from a patient treated with antithyroid drugs. The origin of the receptors is a woman aged 40 to 50 with Graves disease.

V usage is TRBV9 and J usage is TRBJ2-7, with unresolved D. Between the trimmed V and J ends, which lost 3 bases and 4 bases, there was a span of 11 bases. Germline assignment: CDR1 SGDLS and CDR2 YYNGEE. This CDR3 spans 13 amino acids. This CDR3 is CASSAGGVYEQYF. DNA for the CDR3: TGTGCCAGCAGCGCAGGTGGGGTATACGAGCAGTACTTC.

This clonotype came up many times. The chain couples TRBV28 to TRBJ2-2; tentative D call: TRBD1 (6 bases). Deletions cut 10 bases from V and 5 bases from J, with 20 bases between. CDR3 length: 15 residues. Looked up from germline, CDR1 is MDHEN and CDR2 is SYDVKM. CDR3 in amino acids: CATRSLRGNTGELFF. The CDR3 nucleotides are TGTGCCACCCGATCTCTCAGGGGAAATACCGGGGAGCTGTTTTTT.